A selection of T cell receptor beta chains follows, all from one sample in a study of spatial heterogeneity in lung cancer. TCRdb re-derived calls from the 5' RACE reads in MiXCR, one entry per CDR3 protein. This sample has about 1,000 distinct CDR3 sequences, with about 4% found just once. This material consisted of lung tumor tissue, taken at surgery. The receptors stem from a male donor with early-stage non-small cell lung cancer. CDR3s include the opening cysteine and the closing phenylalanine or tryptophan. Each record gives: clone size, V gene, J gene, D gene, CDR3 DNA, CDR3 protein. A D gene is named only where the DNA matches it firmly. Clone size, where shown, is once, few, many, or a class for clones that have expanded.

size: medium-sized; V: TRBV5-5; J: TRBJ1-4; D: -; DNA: TGTGCCAGCAGCTTCTTGGCAGTTAATGAAAAACTGTTTTTT; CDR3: CASSFLAVNEKLFF
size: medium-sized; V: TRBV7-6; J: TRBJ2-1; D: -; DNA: TGTGCCAGCAGCTTTGGGGGGTCGAGCTCCTACAATGAGCAGTTCTTC; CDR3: CASSFGGSSSYNEQFF
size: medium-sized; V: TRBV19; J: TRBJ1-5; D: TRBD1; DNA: TGTGCCAGTAGTACCAACAGGGGAGGACAGCCCCAGCATTTT; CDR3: CASSTNRGGQPQHF
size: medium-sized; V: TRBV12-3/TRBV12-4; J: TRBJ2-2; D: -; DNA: TGTGCCAGCAGTTTAGGGCGGGATCTCACCGGGGAGCTGTTTTTT; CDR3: CASSLGRDLTGELFF
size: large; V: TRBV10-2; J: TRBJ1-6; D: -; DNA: TGCGCCAGCAGTGAGGGTTCACCCCTCCACTTT; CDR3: CASSEGSPLHF
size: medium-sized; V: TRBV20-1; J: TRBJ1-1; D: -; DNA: TGCAGTGCTAGAAATTTGGATCTGAACACTGAAGCTTTCTTT; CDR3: CSARNLDLNTEAFF
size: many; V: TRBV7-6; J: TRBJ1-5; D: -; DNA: TGTGCCAGCAGCTCCGGGGGATTTTTTTTGGAGCCCCAGCATTTT; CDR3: CASSSGGFFLEPQHF
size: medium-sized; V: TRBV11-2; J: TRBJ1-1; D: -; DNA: TGTGCCAGCAGCTTAGTGACGGGGGGCAACACTGAAGCTTTCTTT; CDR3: CASSLVTGGNTEAFF
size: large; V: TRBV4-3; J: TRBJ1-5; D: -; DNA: TGCGCCAGCAGCCAATCGGACTATAGCAATCAGCCCCAGCATTTT; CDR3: CASSQSDYSNQPQHF
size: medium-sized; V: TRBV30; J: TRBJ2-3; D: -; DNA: TGTGCCGGGCGAAGGGGGGTCAGCACAGATACGCAGTATTTT; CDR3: CAGRRGVSTDTQYF
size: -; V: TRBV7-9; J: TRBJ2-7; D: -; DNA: TGTGCCAGCCGACAGGTTTCCTACGAGCAGTACTTC; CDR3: CASRQVSYEQYF
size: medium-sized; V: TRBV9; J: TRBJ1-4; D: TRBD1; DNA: TGTGCCAGCAGCGTAGGGACCCGACAGGGCAGTAATGAAAAACTGTTTTTT; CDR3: CASSVGTRQGSNEKLFF
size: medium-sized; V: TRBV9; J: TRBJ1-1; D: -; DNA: TGTGCCAGCAGCGTAGGGGGCGATGAGAACACTGAAGCTTTCTTT; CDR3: CASSVGGDENTEAFF
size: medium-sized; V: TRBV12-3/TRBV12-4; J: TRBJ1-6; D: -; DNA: TGTGCCAGCAGTTGGACGGGACGGTGGGGCTCACCCCTCCACTTT; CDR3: CASSWTGRWGSPLHF
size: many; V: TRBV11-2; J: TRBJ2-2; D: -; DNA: TGTGCCAGCAGCTTAGTGCCCAACGGGGAGCTGTTTTTT; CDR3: CASSLVPNGELFF
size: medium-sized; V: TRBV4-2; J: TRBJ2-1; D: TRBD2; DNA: TGTGCCAGCAGCCAAGCCCATGGGACTAGCGGTTGGGTTAGCTCCTACAATGAGCAGTTCTTC; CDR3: CASSQAHGTSGWVSSYNEQFF
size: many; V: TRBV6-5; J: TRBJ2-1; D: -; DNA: TGTGCCACCTCCAGGGGTCTGAGGAATGAGCAGTTCTTC; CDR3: CATSRGLRNEQFF
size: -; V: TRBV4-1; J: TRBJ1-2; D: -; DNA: TGCGCCAGCCGAGCCGGAGGGAACTATGGCTACACCTTC; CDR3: CASRAGGNYGYTF
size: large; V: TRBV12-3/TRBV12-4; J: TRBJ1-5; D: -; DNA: TGTGCCAGCAGTTTGTTAGGGGTTGAGCCCCAGCATTTT; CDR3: CASSLLGVEPQHF
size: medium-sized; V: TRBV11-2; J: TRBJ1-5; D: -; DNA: TGTGCCAGCAGCTTAGGAAAATGGAACAATCAGCCCCAGCATTTT; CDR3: CASSLGKWNNQPQHF
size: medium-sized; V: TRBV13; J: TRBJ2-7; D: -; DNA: TGTGCCAGCAGCTGGGGGTCGAGGTCCTACGAGCAGTACTTC; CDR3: CASSWGSRSYEQYF
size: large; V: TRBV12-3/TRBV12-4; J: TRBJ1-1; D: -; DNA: TGTGCCAGCACCAACGGACATTCAAACACTGAAGCTTTCTTT; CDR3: CASTNGHSNTEAFF
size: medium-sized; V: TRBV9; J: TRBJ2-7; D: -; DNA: TGTGCCAGCAGCGTCAACCCAACACACTCCTACGAGCAGTACTTC; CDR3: CASSVNPTHSYEQYF
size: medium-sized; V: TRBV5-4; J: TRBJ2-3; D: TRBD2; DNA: TGTGCCAGCTACTTATGGCTAGCGGGTGTCTCTACAGATACGCAGTATTTT; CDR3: CASYLWLAGVSTDTQYF
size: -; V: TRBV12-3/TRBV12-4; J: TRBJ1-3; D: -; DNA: TGTGCCAGCAGAGGGTGGGAGTCAGGAAACACCATATATTTT; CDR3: CASRGWESGNTIYF
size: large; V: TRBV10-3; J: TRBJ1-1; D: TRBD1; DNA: TGTGCCATCAGTAAGATTACCGGGACAGAGAACACTGAAGCTTTCTTT; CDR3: CAISKITGTENTEAFF
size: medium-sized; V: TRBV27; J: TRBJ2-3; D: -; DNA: TGTGCCAGCAGTGTCGTGCGGGGGCCGGGCACAGATACGCAGTATTTT; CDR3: CASSVVRGPGTDTQYF
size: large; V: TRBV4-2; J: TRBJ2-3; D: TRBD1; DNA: TGTGCCAGCAGCCAAGTCCCGGGACAGGGGACGGGGGGGCAGTATTTT; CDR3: CASSQVPGQGTGGQYF
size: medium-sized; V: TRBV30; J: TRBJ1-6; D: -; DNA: TGTGCCTGGAAGCCGGGGGCTAGTTCACCCCTCCACTTT; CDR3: CAWKPGASSPLHF
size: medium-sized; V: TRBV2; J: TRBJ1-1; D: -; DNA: TGTGCCAGCAGACGCGGGGGCACTGAAGCTTTCTTT; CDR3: CASRRGGTEAFF
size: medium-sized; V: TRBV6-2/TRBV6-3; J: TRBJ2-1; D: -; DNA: TGTGCCAGCAGCTTTGTCCATAGCTCCTACAATGAGCAGTTCTTC; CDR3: CASSFVHSSYNEQFF
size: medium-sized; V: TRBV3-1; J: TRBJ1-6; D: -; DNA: TGTGCCAGCAGCGGGACGAAGGATTCACCCCTCCACTTT; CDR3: CASSGTKDSPLHF
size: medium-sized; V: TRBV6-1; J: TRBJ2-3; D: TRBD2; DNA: TGTGCCAGCAGGCCTGCCACTAGCGGGACAGATACGCAGTATTTT; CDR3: CASRPATSGTDTQYF
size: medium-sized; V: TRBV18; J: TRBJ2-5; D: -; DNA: TGTGCCAGCTCACGAGGAGAGACCCAGTACTTC; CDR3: CASSRGETQYF
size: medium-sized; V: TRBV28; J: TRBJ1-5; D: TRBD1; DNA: TGTGCCAGCAGCCCCCTGGGACAGGCTAATCAGCCCCAGCATTTT; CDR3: CASSPLGQANQPQHF
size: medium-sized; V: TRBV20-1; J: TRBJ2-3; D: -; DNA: TGCAGTGCCCACTCTGGGTTGGGCACAGATACGCAGTATTTT; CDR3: CSAHSGLGTDTQYF
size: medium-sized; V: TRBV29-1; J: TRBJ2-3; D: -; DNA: TGCAGCGTTTTCCCTGAAGCTGGGGGCACAGATACGCAGTATTTT; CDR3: CSVFPEAGGTDTQYF
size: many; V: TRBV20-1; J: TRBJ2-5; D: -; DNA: TGCAGTGCTAAAAAGACAGGACAAGAGACCCAGTACTTC; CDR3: CSAKKTGQETQYF
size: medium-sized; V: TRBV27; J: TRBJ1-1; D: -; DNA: TGTGCCAGCAGTTTACTTGTCAGGGGTAGGGCTGAAGCTTTCTTT; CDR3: CASSLLVRGRAEAFF
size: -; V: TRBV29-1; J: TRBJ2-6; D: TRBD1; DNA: TGCGGCGTTGAAGGGAGCCAGGACAGGGGGCCCTCTGGGGCCAACGTCCTGACTTTC; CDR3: CGVEGSQDRGPSGANVLTF
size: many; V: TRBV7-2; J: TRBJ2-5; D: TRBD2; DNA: TGTGCCAGCAGGGGACTAGCGGGAGTAGAAGAGACCCAGTACTTC; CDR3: CASRGLAGVEETQYF
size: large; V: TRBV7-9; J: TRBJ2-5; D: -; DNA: TGTGCCAGCAGCCCATTGACCCGACTCCAAGAGACCCAGTACTTC; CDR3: CASSPLTRLQETQYF
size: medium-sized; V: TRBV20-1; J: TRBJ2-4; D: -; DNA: TGCAGTGCTAGAGATCGAGGCGGGACCGGGAGAGCCAAAAACATTCAGTACTTC; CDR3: CSARDRGGTGRAKNIQYF
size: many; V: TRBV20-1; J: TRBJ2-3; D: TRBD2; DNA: TGCAGTGTTAGAATAGCGGGGGGGACCGCAGATACGCAGTATTTT; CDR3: CSVRIAGGTADTQYF
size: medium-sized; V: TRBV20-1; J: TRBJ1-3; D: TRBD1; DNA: TGCAGTGCCCCTCAGGGGGCTGGAAACACCATATATTTT; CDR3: CSAPQGAGNTIYF
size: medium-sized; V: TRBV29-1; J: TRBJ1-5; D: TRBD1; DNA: TGCAGCGTTAGGGACAGCCCAGAAACGAAGGAACAGCCCCAGCATTTT; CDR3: CSVRDSPETKEQPQHF
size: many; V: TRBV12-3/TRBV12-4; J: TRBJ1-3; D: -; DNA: TGTGCCAGCAGCCTACCACAGGGTGTTGGAAACACCATATATTTT; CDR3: CASSLPQGVGNTIYF
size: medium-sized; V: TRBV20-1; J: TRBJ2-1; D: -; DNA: TGCAGTGCTTTTCAAGTTCCGATGCAGTTCTTC; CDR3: CSAFQVPMQFF
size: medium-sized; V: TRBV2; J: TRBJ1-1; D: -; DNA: TGTGCCAGCAGGGACGGGAACACTGAAGCTTTCTTT; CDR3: CASRDGNTEAFF
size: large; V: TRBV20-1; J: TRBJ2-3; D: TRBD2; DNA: TGCAGTGCTGGCAGACTAGCGGAAAGCACAGATACGCAGTATTTT; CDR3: CSAGRLAESTDTQYF
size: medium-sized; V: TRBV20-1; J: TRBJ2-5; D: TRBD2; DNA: TGCAGTGCTAGCCCCGGGACTAGGGTTTGGACCCAGTACTTC; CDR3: CSASPGTRVWTQYF